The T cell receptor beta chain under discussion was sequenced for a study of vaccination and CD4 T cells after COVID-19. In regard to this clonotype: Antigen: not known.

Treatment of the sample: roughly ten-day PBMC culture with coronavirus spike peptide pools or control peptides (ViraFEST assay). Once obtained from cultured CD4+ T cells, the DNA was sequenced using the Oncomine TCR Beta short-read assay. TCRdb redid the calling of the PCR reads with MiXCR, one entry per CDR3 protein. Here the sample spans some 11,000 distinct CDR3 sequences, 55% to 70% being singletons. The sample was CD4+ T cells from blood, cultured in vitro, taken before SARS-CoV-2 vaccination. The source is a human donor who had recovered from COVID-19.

CDR3: CASNPSLGILGEQYF. The CDR3 nucleotides read TGTGCCAGCAACCCGAGCTTGGGAATCTTAGGGGAGCAGTACTTC. The chain links TRBV6-1 to TRBJ2-7; D remains unclear. V shed 7 bases and J shed 7 bases, with 23 bases lying between them. CDR3 length equals 15 residues. Germline assignment: CDR1 MNHNS and CDR2 SASEGT.